A single sample gave rise to the 15 T cell receptor beta chains below, sequenced in a study of CD8 T cells in Susac syndrome. It was with random hexamers that about 0.45 to 1 ug RNA was reverse transcribed. From the immunoSEQ multiplex PCR reads, TCRdb called clonotypes with MiXCR, one entry per CDR3 protein. The sample carries some 160,000 distinct CDR3 sequences, about 92% recorded once. The sequencing input was CD4+ T cells from PBMCs. These receptor sequences come from a human donor in good health.

The chain is built from TRBV29-1 and TRBJ2-5, with D perhaps assigned TRBD1 or TRBD2 (5 bases each). The V end was cut by 4 bases, the J end by 1 base, with 7 bases between. The germline V gene encodes CDR1 SQVTM and CDR2 ANQGSEA. The CDR3 totals 12 residues. The CDR3 sequence is CSVGGIQETQYF. CDR3 coding DNA: TGCAGCGTTGGGGGGATCCAAGAGACCCAGTACTTC. The whole variable domain, remainder taken from reference TRBV29-1 and TRBJ2-5, is SAVISQKPSRDICQRGTSLTIQCQVDSQVTMMFWYRQQPGQSLTLIATANQGSEATYESGFVIDKFPISRPNLTFSTLTVSNMSPEDSSIYLCSVGGIQETQYFGPGTRLLVL.

Only one count was recorded for this clonotype. V is TRBV4-1 and J is TRBJ1-2; D perhaps matches TRBD1 (5 bases). V was shortened by 0 bases and J by 4 bases, with 18 bases between the two germline ends. The CDR3 consists of 17 residues. The V gene's germline CDR1 is MGHRA and CDR2 YSYEKL. The CDR3 DNA reads TGCGCCAGCAGCCAAGATCCTCGACCCGACAGACTCTATGGCTACACCTTC. Its translation is CASSQDPRPDRLYGYTF.

This chain joins TRBV7-2 and TRBJ1-5, with 8 bases aligning to TRBD1. The CDR3 is 15 amino acids. The germline V gene encodes CDR1 SGHTA and CDR2 FQGNSA. Trimming took 0 bases from V and 10 from J; bases not matched to a gene: 8. In DNA form, the CDR3 reads TGTGCCAGCAGCTTAGCCAGACAGGGGCAGGGCCCCCAGCATTTT. Protein product: CASSLARQGQGPQHF. The full variable domain, in which reference TRBV7-2 and TRBJ1-5 provide the parts outside the CDR3, is GAGVSQSPSNKVTEKGKDVELRCDPISGHTALYWYRQSLGQGLEFLIYFQGNSAPDKSGLPSDRFSAERTGGSVSTLTIQRTQQEDSAVYLCASSLARQGQGPQHFGDGTRLSIL.

This clonotype was observed a single time. The rearrangement links TRBV28 to TRBJ2-1, with D possibly being TRBD1 or TRBD2 (7 bases each). Trimming pared 1 base from V and 5 bases from J, leaving 21 bases between. Germline CDR1 and CDR2: MDHEN and SYDVKM. The CDR3 runs 18 residues. The CDR3 region has the DNA TGTGCCAGCAGTTTATTACCCCAACGACAGGGAGGGAACAATGAGCAGTTCTTC. This gives the protein CASSLLPQRQGGNNEQFF.

V is TRBV15 and J is TRBJ2-1; TRBD2 aligns across 9 bases. V trimming: 0 bases; J trimming: 0 bases; junction bases outside the gene matches: 6. Germline CDR1 and CDR2: LNHNV and YYDKDF (reference sequence). This CDR3 is built from 18 residues. The CDR3 loop is CATSRDPGRGGSYNEQFF. Written as DNA, the CDR3 is TGTGCCACCAGCAGAGATCCGGGGCGGGGGGGCTCCTACAATGAGCAGTTCTTC.

This clonotype was observed a single time. The rearrangement joins TRBV10-3 to TRBJ1-1; TRBD1 might be the D (6 bases). The length of the CDR3 is 12 residues. V dropped 10 bases and J dropped 2 bases, with 11 bases sitting between them. Germline V gene lookup returns CDR1 ENHRY and CDR2 SYGVKD. The chain's CDR3 is CATRTANTEAFF. DNA for the CDR3: TGTGCCACCAGGACAGCAAACACTGAAGCTTTCTTT.

The genes are TRBV6-6 and TRBJ2-5; 9 bases agree with TRBD1. Losses at the gene ends were 4 bases for V and 2 bases for J; bases not matched to a gene: 5. The CDR3 runs 15 residues. CDR1 MNHNY and CDR2 SVGAGI come from the germline V gene (reference sequence). CDR3 amino acids: CASSSDRGFQETQYF. CDR3 bases: TGTGCCAGCAGTTCCGACAGGGGGTTTCAAGAGACCCAGTACTTC.

The chain combines TRBV2 with TRBJ1-4, with D maybe TRBD1 (5 bases). CDR1 and CDR2 from the germline V gene are SNHLY and FYNNEI. The CDR3 is 15 amino acids. Between the trimmed V and J ends, which lost 5 bases and 7 bases, there was a span of 17 bases. The CDR3 here is CASSKFAPQGEKLFF. The CDR3 DNA reads TGTGCCAGCAGTAAATTCGCCCCCCAGGGTGAAAAACTGTTTTTT.

This clonotype occurred once. The chain uses TRBV5-1 and TRBJ2-3; D tentatively fits TRBD1 or TRBD2 (6 bases each). Trimming removed 4 bases from V and 6 bases from J, with 12 bases in between. Germline V gene lookup returns CDR1 SGHRS and CDR2 YFSETQ. There are 13 residues in the CDR3. CDR3 region: CASSLRGDDTQYF. CDR3 DNA: TGCGCCAGCAGCCTGAGGGGGGATGATACGCAGTATTTT.

This chain connects TRBV6-2 or TRBV6-3 to TRBJ2-2; 8 bases line up with TRBD1. The CDR3 runs 14 residues. V shed 6 bases and J 10 bases; nucleotides not matched to a gene: 10. Germline CDR1 reads MNHEY; CDR2 reads SVGEGT. The CDR3 loop reads CASRQTGASEELFF. The CDR3 DNA follows: TGTGCCAGCAGACAGACAGGGGCATCCGAGGAGCTGTTTTTT.

This chain joins TRBV7-9 and TRBJ2-2; TRBD2 might be the D (7 bases). The CDR3 sequence is 16 residues long. V gave up 5 bases and J gave up 7 bases, with 20 bases separating them. The germline gives CDR1 SEHNR, CDR2 FQNEAQ (reference sequence). The CDR3 sequence is CASSPGKGGGLGELFF. For the CDR3, the DNA is TGTGCCAGCAGCCCCGGGAAAGGCGGGGGCCTCGGGGAGCTGTTTTTT. The full variable domain, completed using reference TRBV7-9 and TRBJ2-2, is DTGVSQNPRHKITKRGQNVTFRCDPISEHNRLYWYRQTLGQGPEFLTYFQNEAQLEKSRLLSDRFSAERPKGSFSTLEIQRTEQGDSAMYLCASSPGKGGGLGELFFGEGSRLTVL.

The V gene is TRBV24-1, the J gene TRBJ2-6; D call uncertain. V lost 6 bases and J 2 bases, leaving 4 bases between the germline ends. The germline V gene encodes CDR1 KGHDR and CDR2 SFDVKD. The CDR3 loop spans 13 amino acids. As DNA, the CDR3 is TGTGCCACCAGTCGAACTGGGGCCAACGTCCTGACTTTC. Its protein product is CATSRTGANVLTF.

This clonotype was observed once. The chain joins TRBV24-1 to TRBJ1-2; D possibly corresponds to TRBD1 (5 bases). Germline CDR1 KGHDR, CDR2 SFDVKD. The V end lost 7 bases, the J end lost 5 bases, and 13 bases lay between the germline ends. This CDR3 comprises 13 residues. In DNA form, the CDR3 reads TGTGCCACCAGGAACCGGGGGTATTATGGCTACACCTTC. Its protein is CATRNRGYYGYTF.

The chain couples TRBV7-2 to TRBJ2-7; D remains unclear. This CDR3 spans 14 amino acids. The germline V gene encodes CDR1 SGHTA and CDR2 FQGNSA. V was shortened by 1 base and J by 1 base, with 8 bases between the two germline ends. CDR3 in amino acids: CASSLDPDSYEQYF. The CDR3 DNA reads TGTGCCAGCAGCTTAGATCCTGATTCCTACGAGCAGTACTTC. Based on the CDR3 plus reference TRBV7-2 and TRBJ2-7, the full variable domain is GAGVSQSPSNKVTEKGKDVELRCDPISGHTALYWYRQSLGQGLEFLIYFQGNSAPDKSGLPSDRFSAERTGGSVSTLTIQRTQQEDSAVYLCASSLDPDSYEQYFGPGTRLTVT.

This chain joins TRBV5-1 and TRBJ1-4; D is perhaps TRBD1 (5 bases). The V end lost 4 bases, the J end lost 3 bases, and 13 bases lay between the germline ends. The germline V gene encodes CDR1 SGHRS and CDR2 YFSETQ. The CDR3 runs to 15 residues. CDR3 sequence (DNA): TGCGCCAGCAGCCGTATGGGGGAGGCTAATGAAAAACTGTTTTTT. Amino acids: CASSRMGEANEKLFF. The variable domain in full, with the rest retrieved from reference TRBV5-1 and TRBJ1-4, is KAGVTQTPRYLIKTRGQQVTLSCSPISGHRSVSWYQQTPGQGLQFLFEYFSETQRNKGNFPGRFSGRQFSNSRSEMNVSTLELGDSALYLCASSRMGEANEKLFFGSGTQLSVL.